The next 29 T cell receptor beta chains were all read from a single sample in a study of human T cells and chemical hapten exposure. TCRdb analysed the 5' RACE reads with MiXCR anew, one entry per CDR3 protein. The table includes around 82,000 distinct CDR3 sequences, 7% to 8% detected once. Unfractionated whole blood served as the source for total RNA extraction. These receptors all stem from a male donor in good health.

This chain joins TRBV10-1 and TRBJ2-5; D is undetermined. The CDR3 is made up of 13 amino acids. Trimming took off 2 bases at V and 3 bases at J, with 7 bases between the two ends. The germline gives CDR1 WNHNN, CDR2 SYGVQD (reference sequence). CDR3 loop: CASSEGREETQYF. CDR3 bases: TGCGCCAGCAGTGAGGGACGCGAAGAGACCCAGTACTTC.

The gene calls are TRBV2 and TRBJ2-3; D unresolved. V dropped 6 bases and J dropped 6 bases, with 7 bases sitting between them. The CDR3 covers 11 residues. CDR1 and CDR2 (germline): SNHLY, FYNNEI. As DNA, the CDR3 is TGTGCCAGCAGGGTGTCGGATACGCAGTATTTT. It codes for CASRVSDTQYF.

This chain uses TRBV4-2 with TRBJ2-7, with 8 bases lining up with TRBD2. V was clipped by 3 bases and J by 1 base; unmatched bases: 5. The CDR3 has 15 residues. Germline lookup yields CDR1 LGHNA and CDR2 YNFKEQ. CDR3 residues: CASSQERGSSYEQYF. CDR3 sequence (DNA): TGTGCCAGCAGCCAGGAGCGGGGGTCGTCCTACGAGCAGTACTTC.

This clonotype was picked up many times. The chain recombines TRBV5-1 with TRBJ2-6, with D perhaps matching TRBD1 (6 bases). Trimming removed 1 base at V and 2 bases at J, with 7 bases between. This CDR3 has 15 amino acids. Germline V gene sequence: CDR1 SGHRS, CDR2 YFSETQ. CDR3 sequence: CASSLKGAGANVLTF. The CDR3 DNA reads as TGCGCCAGCAGCTTGAAGGGGGCTGGGGCCAACGTCCTGACTTTC.

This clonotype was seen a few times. CDR3 sequence: CASSPSGTGFGQPQHF. The CDR3 DNA reads TGTGCCAGCAGTCCATCCGGGACAGGGTTTGGTCAGCCCCAGCATTTT. The genes are TRBV27 and TRBJ1-5; 9 positions match TRBD1. CDR1 and CDR2 (germline): MNHEY, SMNVEV (reference sequence). This CDR3 is 16 amino acids long. Germline trimming cut 5 bases from V and 6 bases from J; bases unmatched to any gene: 11.

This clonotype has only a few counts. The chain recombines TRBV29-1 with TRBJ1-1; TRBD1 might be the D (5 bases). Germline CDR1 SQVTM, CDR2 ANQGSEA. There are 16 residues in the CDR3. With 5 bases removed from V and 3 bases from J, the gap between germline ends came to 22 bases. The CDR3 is CSVFPRRRGGDTEAFF. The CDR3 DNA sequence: TGCAGCGTTTTCCCCCGGAGGAGGGGCGGGGACACTGAAGCTTTCTTT.

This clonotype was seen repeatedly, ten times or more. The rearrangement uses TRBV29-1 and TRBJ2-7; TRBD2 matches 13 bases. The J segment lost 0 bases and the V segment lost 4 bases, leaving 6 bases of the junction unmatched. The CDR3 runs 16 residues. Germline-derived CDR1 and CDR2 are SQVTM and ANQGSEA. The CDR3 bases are TGCAGCGTTGGTTTACTAGCGGGAGGGCCCTCCTACGAGCAGTACTTC. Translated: CSVGLLAGGPSYEQYF.

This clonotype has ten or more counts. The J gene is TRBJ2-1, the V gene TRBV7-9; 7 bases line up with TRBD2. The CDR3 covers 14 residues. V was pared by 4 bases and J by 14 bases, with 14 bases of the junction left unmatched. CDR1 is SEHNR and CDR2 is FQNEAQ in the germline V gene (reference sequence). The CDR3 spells CASSSLGLAVFKFF. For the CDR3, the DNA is TGTGCCAGCAGCTCACTGGGGCTAGCGGTTTTCAAGTTCTTC.

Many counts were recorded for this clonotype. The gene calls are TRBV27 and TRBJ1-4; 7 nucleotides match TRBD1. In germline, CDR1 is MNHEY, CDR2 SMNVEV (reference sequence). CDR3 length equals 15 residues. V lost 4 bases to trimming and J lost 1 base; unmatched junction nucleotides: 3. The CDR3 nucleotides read TGTGCCAGCAGTTCCCAGGGGGGAACTAATGAAAAACTGTTTTTT. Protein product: CASSSQGGTNEKLFF.

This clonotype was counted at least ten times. For the CDR3, the DNA is TGCGCCAGCAGCTTGCGGTCGGCAGAAGAGACCCAGTACTTC. This encodes CASSLRSAEETQYF. The chain couples TRBV5-1 to TRBJ2-5; D remains unclear. Looked up from germline, CDR1 is SGHRS and CDR2 is YFSETQ. Trimming took 1 base from V and 3 from J, leaving 10 bases between them. The CDR3 spans 14 residues.

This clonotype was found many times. The CDR3 is CASSPRTVTNYGYTF. The DNA of the CDR3 is TGTGCCAGCAGTCCCCGGACAGTAACTAACTATGGCTACACCTTC. This chain connects TRBV12-3 or TRBV12-4 to TRBJ1-2; D is perhaps TRBD1 (6 bases). The CDR3 is made up of 15 amino acids. V shed 5 bases and J shed 0 bases, with 13 bases lying between them.

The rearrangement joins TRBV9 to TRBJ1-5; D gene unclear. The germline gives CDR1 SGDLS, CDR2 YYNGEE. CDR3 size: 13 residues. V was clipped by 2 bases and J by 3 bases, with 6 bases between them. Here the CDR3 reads CASSVSDNQPQHF. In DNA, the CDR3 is TGTGCCAGCAGCGTCTCCGACAATCAGCCCCAGCATTTT.

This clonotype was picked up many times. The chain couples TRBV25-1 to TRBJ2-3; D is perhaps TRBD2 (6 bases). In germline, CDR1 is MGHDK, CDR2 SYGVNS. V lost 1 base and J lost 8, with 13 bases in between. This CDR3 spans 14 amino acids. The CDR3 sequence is CASSELIGRPTQYF. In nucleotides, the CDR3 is TGTGCCAGCAGTGAATTAATCGGGAGACCTACGCAGTATTTT. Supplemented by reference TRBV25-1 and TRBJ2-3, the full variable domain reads EADIYQTPRYLVIGTGKKITLECSQTMGHDKMYWYQQDPGMELHLIHYSYGVNSTEKGDLSSESTVSRIRTEHFPLTLESARPSHTSQYLCASSELIGRPTQYFGPGTRLTVL.

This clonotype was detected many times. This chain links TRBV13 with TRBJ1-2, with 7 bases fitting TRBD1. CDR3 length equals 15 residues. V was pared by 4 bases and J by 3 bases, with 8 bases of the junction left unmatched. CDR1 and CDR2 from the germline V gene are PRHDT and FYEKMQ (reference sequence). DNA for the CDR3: TGTGCCAGCAGCTCTGACAGGGTTCATGACTATGGCTACACCTTC. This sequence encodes CASSSDRVHDYGYTF.

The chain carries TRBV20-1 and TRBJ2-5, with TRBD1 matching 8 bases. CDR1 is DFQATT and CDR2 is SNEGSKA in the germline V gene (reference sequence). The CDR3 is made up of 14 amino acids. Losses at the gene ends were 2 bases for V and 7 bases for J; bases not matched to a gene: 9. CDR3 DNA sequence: TGCAGTGCTAGAATGGTCAGGGGGCTTGGGACCCAGTACTTC. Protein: CSARMVRGLGTQYF.

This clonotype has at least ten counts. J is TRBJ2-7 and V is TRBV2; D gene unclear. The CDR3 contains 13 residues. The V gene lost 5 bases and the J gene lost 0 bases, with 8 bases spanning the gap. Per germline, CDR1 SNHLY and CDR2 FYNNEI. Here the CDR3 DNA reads TGTGCCAGCAGTTTGTACAGCTCCTACGAGCAGTACTTC. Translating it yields CASSLYSSYEQYF. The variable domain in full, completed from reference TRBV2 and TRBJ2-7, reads EPEVTQTPSHQVTQMGQEVILRCVPISNHLYFYWYRQILGQKVEFLVSFYNNEISEKSEIFDDQFSVERPDGSNFTLKIRSTKLEDSAMYFCASSLYSSYEQYFGPGTRLTVT.

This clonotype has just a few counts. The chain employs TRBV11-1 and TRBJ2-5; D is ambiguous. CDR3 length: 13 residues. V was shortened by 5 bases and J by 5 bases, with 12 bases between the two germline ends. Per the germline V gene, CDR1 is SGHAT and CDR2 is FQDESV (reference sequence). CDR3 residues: CASSNSRAETQYF. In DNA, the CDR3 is TGTGCCAGCAGCAATAGCCGGGCGGAGACCCAGTACTTC. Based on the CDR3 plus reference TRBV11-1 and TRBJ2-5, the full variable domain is EAEVAQSPRYKITEKSQAVAFWCDPISGHATLYWYRQILGQGPELLVQFQDESVVDDSQLPKDRFSAERLKGVDSTLKIQPAELGDSAMYLCASSNSRAETQYFGPGTRLLVL.

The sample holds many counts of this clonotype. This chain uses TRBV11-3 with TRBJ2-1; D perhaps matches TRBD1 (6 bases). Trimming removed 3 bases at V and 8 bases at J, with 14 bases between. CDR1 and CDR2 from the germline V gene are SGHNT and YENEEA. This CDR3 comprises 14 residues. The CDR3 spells CASSFRSGADEQFF. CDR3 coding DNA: TGTGCCAGCAGCTTTCGGTCAGGGGCCGATGAGCAGTTCTTC.

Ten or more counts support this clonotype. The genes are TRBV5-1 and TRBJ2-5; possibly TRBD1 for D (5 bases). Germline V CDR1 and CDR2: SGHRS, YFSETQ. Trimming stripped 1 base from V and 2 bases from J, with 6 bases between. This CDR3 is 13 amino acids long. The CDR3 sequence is CASSLRQQETQYF. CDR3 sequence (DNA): TGCGCCAGCAGCTTGCGACAGCAAGAGACCCAGTACTTC.

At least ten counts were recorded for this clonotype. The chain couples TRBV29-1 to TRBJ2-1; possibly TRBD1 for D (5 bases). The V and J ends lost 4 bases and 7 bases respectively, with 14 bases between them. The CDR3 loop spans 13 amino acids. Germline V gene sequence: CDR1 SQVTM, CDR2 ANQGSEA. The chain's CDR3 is CSVASRGWNEQFF. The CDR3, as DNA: TGCAGCGTTGCCTCAAGGGGATGGAATGAGCAGTTCTTC.

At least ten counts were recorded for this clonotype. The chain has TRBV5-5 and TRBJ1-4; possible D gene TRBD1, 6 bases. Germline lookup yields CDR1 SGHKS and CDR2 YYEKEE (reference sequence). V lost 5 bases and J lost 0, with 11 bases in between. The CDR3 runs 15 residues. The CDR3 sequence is CASRLTGSTNEKLFF. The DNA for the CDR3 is TGTGCCAGCAGATTAACAGGGTCAACTAATGAAAAACTGTTTTTT.

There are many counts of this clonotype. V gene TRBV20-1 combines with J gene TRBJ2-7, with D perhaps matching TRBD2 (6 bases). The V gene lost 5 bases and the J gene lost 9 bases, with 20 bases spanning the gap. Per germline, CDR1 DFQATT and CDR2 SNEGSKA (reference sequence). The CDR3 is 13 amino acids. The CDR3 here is CSARESLSLLQYF. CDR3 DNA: TGCAGTGCTCGGGAGAGCCTGTCCCTATTGCAGTACTTC.

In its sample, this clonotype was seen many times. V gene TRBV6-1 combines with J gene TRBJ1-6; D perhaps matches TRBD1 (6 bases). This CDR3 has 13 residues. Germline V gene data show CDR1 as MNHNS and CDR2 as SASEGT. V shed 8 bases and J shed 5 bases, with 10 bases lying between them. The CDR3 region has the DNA TGTGCCAGCGGGTACAGGGATAATTCACCCCTCCACTTT. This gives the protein CASGYRDNSPLHF.

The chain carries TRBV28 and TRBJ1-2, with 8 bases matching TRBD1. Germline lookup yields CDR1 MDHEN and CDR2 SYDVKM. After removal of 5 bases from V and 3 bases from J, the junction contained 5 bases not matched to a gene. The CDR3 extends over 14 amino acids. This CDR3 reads CASSPGGADYGYTF. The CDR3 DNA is TGTGCCAGCAGTCCAGGGGGCGCCGACTATGGCTACACCTTC.

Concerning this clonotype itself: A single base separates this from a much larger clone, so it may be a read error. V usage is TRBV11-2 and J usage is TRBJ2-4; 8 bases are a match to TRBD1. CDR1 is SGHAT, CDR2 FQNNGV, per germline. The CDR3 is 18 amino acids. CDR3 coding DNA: TGTACCAGCAGCCCCTGGTCAGGGGGCATTCTAGCCAAAAACATTCAGTACTTC. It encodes CTSSPWSGGILAKNIQYF.

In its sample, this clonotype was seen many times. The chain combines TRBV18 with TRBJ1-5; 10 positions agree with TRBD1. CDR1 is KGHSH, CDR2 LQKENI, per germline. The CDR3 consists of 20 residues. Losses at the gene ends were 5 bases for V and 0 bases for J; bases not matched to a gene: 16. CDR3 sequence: CASSKSRGTGDPYSNQPQHF. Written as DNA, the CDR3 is TGTGCCAGCTCAAAATCTCGGGGGACAGGGGACCCTTATAGCAATCAGCCCCAGCATTTT.

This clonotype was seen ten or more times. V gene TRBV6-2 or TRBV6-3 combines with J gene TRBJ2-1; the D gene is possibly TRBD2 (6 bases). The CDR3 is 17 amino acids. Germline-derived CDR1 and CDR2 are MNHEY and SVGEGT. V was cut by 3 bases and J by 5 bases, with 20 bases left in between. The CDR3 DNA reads TGTGCCAGCAGTTATGGAGGGACCGGGAGACTAAACAATGAGCAGTTCTTC. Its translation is CASSYGGTGRLNNEQFF.

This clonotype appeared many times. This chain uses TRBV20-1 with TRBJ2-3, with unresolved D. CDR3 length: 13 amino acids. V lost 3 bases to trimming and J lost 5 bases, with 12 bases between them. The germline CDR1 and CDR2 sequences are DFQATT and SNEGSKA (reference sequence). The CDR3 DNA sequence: TGCAGTGCTAGGTCGATACCACAAGATACGCAGTATTTT. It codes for CSARSIPQDTQYF.

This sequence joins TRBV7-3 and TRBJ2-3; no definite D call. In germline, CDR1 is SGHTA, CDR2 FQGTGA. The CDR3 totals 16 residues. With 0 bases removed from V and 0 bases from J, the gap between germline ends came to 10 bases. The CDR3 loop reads CASSLTRASSTDTQYF. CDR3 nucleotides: TGTGCCAGCAGCTTAACTCGGGCCTCTAGCACAGATACGCAGTATTTT.